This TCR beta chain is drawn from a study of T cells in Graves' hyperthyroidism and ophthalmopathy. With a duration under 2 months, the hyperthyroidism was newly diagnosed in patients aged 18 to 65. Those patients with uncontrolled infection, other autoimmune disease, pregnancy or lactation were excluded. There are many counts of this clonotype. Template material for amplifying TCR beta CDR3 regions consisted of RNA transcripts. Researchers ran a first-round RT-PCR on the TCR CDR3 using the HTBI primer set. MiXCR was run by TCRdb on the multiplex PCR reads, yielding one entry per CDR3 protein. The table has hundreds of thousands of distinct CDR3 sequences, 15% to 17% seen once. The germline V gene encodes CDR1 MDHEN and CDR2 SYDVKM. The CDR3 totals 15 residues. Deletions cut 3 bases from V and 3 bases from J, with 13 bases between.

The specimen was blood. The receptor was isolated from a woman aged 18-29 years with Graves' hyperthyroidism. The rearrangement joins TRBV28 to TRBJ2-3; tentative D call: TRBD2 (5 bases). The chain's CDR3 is CASSFDLAVTDTQYF. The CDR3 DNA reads TGTGCCAGCAGTTTCGACCTAGCTGTAACAGATACGCAGTATTTT.